One and the same sample provided the 29 T cell receptor beta chains below, sequenced in a study of T cell changes during pregnancy in multiple sclerosis. This table comes from immunoSEQ multiplex PCR, and its TCRdb copy is limited to in-frame clones, with some not included. The table has tens of thousands of clones, around 90% seen once. This material consisted of peripheral blood, taken in the first trimester of pregnancy. The receptor source for this set is a female donor in good health, enrolled as a control in a pregnancy study.

This chain connects TRBV4-2 to TRBJ1-6, with 7 bases aligning to TRBD1. CDR1 and CDR2 from the germline V gene are LGHNA and YNFKEQ. The CDR3 loop spans 15 amino acids. The V segment lost 1 base and the J segment 7 bases; nucleotides outside the gene matches: 4. The CDR3 loop reads CASSQVGDSNSPLHF. The CDR3 nucleotides read TGTGCCAGCAGCCAAGTAGGGGACAGCAATTCACCCCTCCACTTT.

The chain recombines TRBV7-9 with TRBJ1-1; D call uncertain. CDR1 and CDR2 (germline): SEHNR, FQNEAQ (reference sequence). The CDR3 runs to 12 residues. With 5 bases removed from V and 7 bases from J, the gap between germline ends came to 11 bases. DNA for the CDR3: TGTGCCAGCAGCCCTTCGGGGTATGAAGCTTTCTTT. It encodes CASSPSGYEAFF.

Concerning this clone: In the same sample, other DNA sequences code for this CDR3. The rearrangement uses TRBV30 and TRBJ1-2, with TRBD1 matching over 8 bases. CDR1 and CDR2 (germline): GTSNPN, SVGIG (reference sequence). Losses at the gene ends were 3 bases for V and 3 bases for J; bases not matched to a gene: 3. CDR3 length: 13 amino acids. DNA for the CDR3: TGTGCCTGGAGGTTGGGACAGGACTATGGCTACACCTTC. Encoded protein: CAWRLGQDYGYTF. Using reference TRBV30 and TRBJ1-2 for the parts outside the CDR3, the full variable domain is SQTIHQWPATLVQPVGSPLSLECTVEGTSNPNLYWYRQAAGRGLQLLFYSVGIGQISSEVPQNLSASRPQDRQFILSSKKLLLSDSGFYLCAWRLGQDYGYTFGSGTRLTVV.

This chain uses TRBV7-9 with TRBJ2-7, with 7 bases that match TRBD1. V was clipped by 5 bases and J by 3 bases; unmatched bases: 1. Germline values: CDR1 SEHNR, CDR2 FQNEAQ (reference sequence). This CDR3 has 12 residues. CDR3 amino acids: CASSRQGYEQYF. CDR3 coding DNA: TGTGCCAGCAGCCGACAGGGCTACGAGCAGTACTTC.

The chain links TRBV27 to TRBJ2-5, with 11 bases aligning to TRBD1. Germline trimming cut 8 bases from V and 1 base from J; bases unmatched to any gene: 3. Germline V gene sequence: CDR1 MNHEY, CDR2 SMNVEV (reference sequence). CDR3 length equals 14 residues. CDR3 residues: CASGTGGVQETQYF. As DNA, the CDR3 is TGTGCCAGCGGGACAGGGGGTGTCCAAGAGACCCAGTACTTC.

This chain uses TRBV7-2 with TRBJ1-5; D unresolved. Germline-derived CDR1 and CDR2 are SGHTA and FQGNSA. V was cut by 3 bases and J by 4 bases, with 4 bases left in between. The CDR3 consists of 12 residues. The CDR3 reads CASSFPNQPQHF. The CDR3, as DNA: TGTGCCAGCAGCTTCCCTAATCAGCCCCAGCATTTT. Full variable domain (remainder filled in from reference TRBV7-2 and TRBJ1-5): GAGVSQSPSNKVTEKGKDVELRCDPISGHTALYWYRQSLGQGLEFLIYFQGNSAPDKSGLPSDRFSAERTGGSVSTLTIQRTQQEDSAVYLCASSFPNQPQHFGDGTRLSIL.

The V call is TRBV27, the J call TRBJ2-3; D might be TRBD1 (6 bases). V dropped 2 bases and J dropped 0 bases, with 9 bases sitting between them. The CDR3 totals 15 residues. The germline V gene encodes CDR1 MNHEY and CDR2 SMNVEV (reference sequence). This CDR3 is CASSLQQGSTDTQYF. As DNA, the CDR3 is TGTGCCAGCAGTTTACAACAGGGAAGCACAGATACGCAGTATTTT.

The count of this clone is one. The V and J genes are TRBV7-9 and TRBJ2-7, with 9 bases fitting TRBD1. V was clipped by 5 bases and J by 6 bases; unmatched bases: 5. The germline CDR1 and CDR2 sequences are SEHNR and FQNEAQ (reference sequence). The CDR3 runs to 13 residues. The CDR3 loop is CASSRQGEVEQYF. The CDR3 nucleotides are TGTGCCAGCAGCCGACAGGGGGAGGTCGAGCAGTACTTC.

The table lists this clone with a count of one. The chain employs TRBV7-2 and TRBJ2-7; D gene uncertain. The CDR3 extends over 12 amino acids. Trimming stripped 3 bases from V and 3 bases from J, with 6 bases between. Germline CDR1 and CDR2: SGHTA and FQGNSA. In DNA, the CDR3 is TGTGCCAGCAGCTTCACTGACTACGAGCAGTACTTC. As protein: CASSFTDYEQYF. Variable domain in full (rest from reference TRBV7-2 and TRBJ2-7): GAGVSQSPSNKVTEKGKDVELRCDPISGHTALYWYRQSLGQGLEFLIYFQGNSAPDKSGLPSDRFSAERTGGSVSTLTIQRTQQEDSAVYLCASSFTDYEQYFGPGTRLTVT.

V is TRBV7-9 and J is TRBJ2-2; 12 bases line up with TRBD1. Per the germline V gene, CDR1 is SEHNR and CDR2 is FQNEAQ (reference sequence). With V trimmed by 2 bases and J by 7 bases, 5 bases remained unmatched. CDR3 length: 16 amino acids. The CDR3 sequence: CASSLRGQGAGGELFF. CDR3 nucleotide sequence: TGTGCCAGCAGCTTAAGGGGACAGGGGGCCGGCGGGGAGCTGTTTTTT. Full variable domain (remainder filled in from reference TRBV7-9 and TRBJ2-2): DTGVSQNPRHKITKRGQNVTFRCDPISEHNRLYWYRQTLGQGPEFLTYFQNEAQLEKSRLLSDRFSAERPKGSFSTLEIQRTEQGDSAMYLCASSLRGQGAGGELFFGEGSRLTVL.

The chain links TRBV29-1 to TRBJ2-2; TRBD2 agrees at 8 bases. V gave up 5 bases and J gave up 1 base; unmatched junction bases: 3. Germline V lookup: CDR1 SQVTM, CDR2 ANQGSEA. The CDR3 runs to 14 residues. Written as DNA, the CDR3 is TGCAGCGTTTGGACTAGCATGAACACCGGGGAGCTGTTTTTT. This codes for CSVWTSMNTGELFF.

The chain links TRBV29-1 to TRBJ1-1; tentative D call: TRBD1 (6 bases). This CDR3 contains 13 residues. Trimming took off 4 bases at V and 2 bases at J, with 11 bases between the two ends. Germline assignment: CDR1 SQVTM and CDR2 ANQGSEA. CDR3 sequence reads: CSVVGQTNTEAFF. CDR3 coding DNA: TGCAGCGTTGTAGGACAGACCAACACTGAAGCTTTCTTT. Variable domain in full (rest from reference TRBV29-1 and TRBJ1-1): SAVISQKPSRDICQRGTSLTIQCQVDSQVTMMFWYRQQPGQSLTLIATANQGSEATYESGFVIDKFPISRPNLTFSTLTVSNMSPEDSSIYLCSVVGQTNTEAFFGQGTRLTVV.

This chain joins TRBV27 and TRBJ2-5; 14 bases map to TRBD2. The trim removed 6 bases at V and 5 bases at J, leaving 8 bases unmatched. CDR1 is MNHEY and CDR2 is SMNVEV in the germline V gene (reference sequence). The CDR3 is 16 residues long. In DNA, the CDR3 is TGTGCCAGCAGCGGGAGACTAGCGGGGGGGCCGGAGACCCAGTACTTC. This codes for CASSGRLAGGPETQYF.

The rearrangement links TRBV19 to TRBJ2-5; 15 nucleotides line up with TRBD2. Germline V lookup: CDR1 LNHDA, CDR2 SQIVND (reference sequence). Trimming removed 8 bases from V and 3 bases from J; junction bases left unmatched: 4. The CDR3 is made up of 15 amino acids. DNA for the CDR3: TGTGCCAGTTCTGGACTAGCGGGGGGGGAAGAGACCCAGTACTTC. It specifies CASSGLAGGEETQYF. Full variable domain (remainder filled in from reference TRBV19 and TRBJ2-5): DGGITQSPKYLFRKEGQNVTLSCEQNLNHDAMYWYRQDPGQGLRLIYYSQIVNDFQKGDIAEGYSVSREKKESFPLTVTSAQKNPTAFYLCASSGLAGGEETQYFGPGTRLLVL.

J is TRBJ1-1 and V is TRBV7-2, with 7 bases that match TRBD1. Trimming took 5 bases from V and 1 from J; bases not matched to a gene: 4. The CDR3 has 14 amino acids. The germline CDR1 and CDR2 sequences are SGHTA and FQGNSA. The CDR3 DNA reads as TGTGCCAGCAGCGTCAGGACAGGGAACACTGAAGCTTTCTTT. This codes for CASSVRTGNTEAFF. Filled out from reference TRBV7-2 and TRBJ1-1, the complete variable domain reads GAGVSQSPSNKVTEKGKDVELRCDPISGHTALYWYRQSLGQGLEFLIYFQGNSAPDKSGLPSDRFSAERTGGSVSTLTIQRTQQEDSAVYLCASSVRTGNTEAFFGQGTRLTVV.

V is TRBV28 and J is TRBJ2-7; a possible D gene is TRBD1 (5 bases). CDR3 size: 15 residues. Per the germline V gene, CDR1 is MDHEN and CDR2 is SYDVKM. V lost 5 bases, J lost 3 bases, and 17 bases lay in between. CDR3 sequence: CASSPSDKSYYEQYF. CDR3 nucleotides: TGTGCCAGCAGTCCATCGGACAAATCTTACTACGAGCAGTACTTC.

V and J are TRBV9 and TRBJ2-7; 8 bases are a match to TRBD1. Losses at the gene ends were 4 bases for V and 4 bases for J; bases not matched to a gene: 13. Germline V gene data show CDR1 as SGDLS and CDR2 as YYNGEE. The CDR3 extends over 16 amino acids. The CDR3 nucleotides are TGTGCCAGCAGCCCGAGTACGGGGCAGGGGGCATACGAGCAGTACTTC. Its translation is CASSPSTGQGAYEQYF.

The chain joins TRBV5-6 to TRBJ2-2; 12 nucleotides agree with TRBD2. The CDR3 is 16 residues long. The germline gives CDR1 SGHDT, CDR2 YYEEEE. The ends lost 0 bases at V and 3 bases at J; junction bases unmatched: 0. The CDR3 DNA reads as TGTGCCAGCAGCTTGGGACTAGCGGGGGACACCGGGGAGCTGTTTTTT. Protein: CASSLGLAGDTGELFF. Full variable domain (missing parts from reference TRBV5-6 and TRBJ2-2): DAGVTQSPTHLIKTRGQQVTLRCSPKSGHDTVSWYQQALGQGPQFIFQYYEEEERQRGNFPDRFSGHQFPNYSSELNVNALLLGDSALYLCASSLGLAGDTGELFFGEGSRLTVL.

The sample holds one count of this clone. The chain couples TRBV9 to TRBJ1-6; 8 nucleotides line up with TRBD1. Trimming cost V 2 bases and J 3 bases; bases outside gene matches: 13. Germline V gives CDR1 SGDLS, CDR2 YYNGEE. This CDR3 comprises 19 residues. The CDR3: CASSVGKGGQGNYNSPLHF. In DNA, the CDR3 is TGTGCCAGCAGCGTCGGCAAGGGAGGACAGGGTAACTATAATTCACCCCTCCACTTT.

The V and J genes are TRBV28 and TRBJ2-3; 8 nucleotides line up with TRBD2. The V gene end was trimmed by 5 bases and the J gene end by 1 base; junction bases not matched to a gene: 5. Germline CDR1 is MDHEN and CDR2 is SYDVKM. This CDR3 has 15 amino acids. The CDR3 protein is CASSTSGSRTDTQYF. For the CDR3, the DNA is TGTGCCAGCAGTACTAGCGGTTCTCGCACAGATACGCAGTATTTT.

V usage is TRBV5-1 and J usage is TRBJ1-1, with D perhaps matching TRBD1 (5 bases). Trimming took off 1 base at V and 4 bases at J, with 8 bases between the two ends. Germline V gene lookup returns CDR1 SGHRS and CDR2 YFSETQ. This CDR3 has 13 residues. CDR3 DNA sequence: TGCGCCAGCAGCTTGTTGGACATCACTGAAGCTTTCTTT. It specifies CASSLLDITEAFF.

This clone was recorded a few times. The gene calls are TRBV5-1 and TRBJ2-2, with D possibly being TRBD1 (7 bases). This CDR3 has 16 residues. V was pared by 4 bases and J by 0 bases, with 13 bases between. Germline CDR1 and CDR2: SGHRS and YFSETQ. CDR3 DNA: TGCGCCAGCAGCCCTGGCGGGACAGCGAACACCGGGGAGCTGTTTTTT. Protein product: CASSPGGTANTGELFF.

The chain combines TRBV11-2 with TRBJ1-1, with D perhaps matching TRBD1 (5 bases). The CDR3 consists of 16 residues. V gave up 3 bases and J gave up 4 bases, with 18 bases separating them. In germline, CDR1 is SGHAT, CDR2 FQNNGV. The CDR3 spells CASSFLWGERGTEAFF. For the CDR3, the DNA is TGTGCCAGCAGCTTCCTTTGGGGGGAGAGAGGCACTGAAGCTTTCTTT.

This chain connects TRBV5-4 to TRBJ1-2; TRBD1 might be the D (6 bases). Germline loops: CDR1 SGHNT, CDR2 YYREEE (reference sequence). V was clipped by 1 base and J by 7 bases, with 17 bases between them. The CDR3 is 15 residues long. In DNA form, the CDR3 reads TGTGCCAGCAGCTTGCAGGGGCCCCTATCTTTTGGCTACACCTTC. Protein sequence: CASSLQGPLSFGYTF.

V usage is TRBV6-5 and J usage is TRBJ1-1, with 9 bases aligning to TRBD1. The CDR3 is made up of 13 amino acids. J lost 9 bases, V lost 4 bases, and 6 bases had no gene match. Germline-derived CDR1 and CDR2 are MNHEY and SVGAGI. CDR3 coding DNA: TGTGCCAGCAGTTTAGGGGACAGGGTCAAAGCTTTCTTT. Translating it yields CASSLGDRVKAFF.

The V call is TRBV5-1, the J call TRBJ1-2; 8 bases match TRBD1. The J segment lost 7 bases and the V segment lost 1 base, leaving 6 bases of the junction unmatched. The CDR3 runs to 14 residues. CDR1 and CDR2 (germline): SGHRS, YFSETQ. As DNA, the CDR3 is TGCGCCAGCAGCTTGACCGACAGGGGTCGTGGCTACACCTTC. The encoded protein is CASSLTDRGRGYTF.

This clone was counted only a few times. The chain uses TRBV5-1 and TRBJ1-5; perhaps TRBD1 as D (6 bases). The CDR3 extends over 15 amino acids. V was cut by 4 bases and J by 0 bases, with 11 bases left in between. CDR1 is SGHRS and CDR2 is YFSETQ in the germline V gene. For the CDR3, the DNA is TGCGCCAGCAGCCCGGACAGCCATAGCAATCAGCCCCAGCATTTT. This gives the protein CASSPDSHSNQPQHF. The full variable domain, completed using reference TRBV5-1 and TRBJ1-5, is KAGVTQTPRYLIKTRGQQVTLSCSPISGHRSVSWYQQTPGQGLQFLFEYFSETQRNKGNFPGRFSGRQFSNSRSEMNVSTLELGDSALYLCASSPDSHSNQPQHFGDGTRLSIL.

This chain connects TRBV5-1 to TRBJ2-1; 10 bases map to TRBD2. With V trimmed by 8 bases and J by 10 bases, 3 bases remained unmatched. This CDR3 is built from 11 residues. Germline loops: CDR1 SGHRS, CDR2 YFSETQ. Here the CDR3 reads CASSLAGEQFF. In nucleotides, the CDR3 is TGCGCCAGTTCACTAGCGGGGGAGCAGTTCTTC.

This clone was seen only a few times. This rearrangement joins TRBV28 to TRBJ1-5; D gene ambiguous. Germline V CDR1 and CDR2: MDHEN, SYDVKM. The CDR3 contains 15 residues. Trimming left V 7 bases short and J 2 bases short, with 15 bases between. The CDR3 is CASTSRGIRNQPQHF. CDR3 in DNA: TGTGCCAGCACTTCTCGCGGGATCCGCAATCAGCCCCAGCATTTT.